This TCR beta chain appears in the sequencing data of a study of T cells after yellow fever vaccination. This clonotype was seen at least ten times. Study-level results: On re-exposure, the response was weaker but peaked faster, at day 5 versus 15. At under 97% for CD4 and approximately 89% for CD8, most primary-vaccination clones showed up again after the booster.

TCRdb itself ran the 5' RACE reads through MiXCR, one entry per CDR3 protein. Of 100,000 or so distinct CDR3 sequences listed, about 8.8% are singletons. V lost 0 bases and J 8 bases, leaving 17 bases between the germline ends. Germline CDR1 reads MGHRA; CDR2 reads YSYEKL. The CDR3 has 17 amino acids. The J gene is TRBJ1-6, the V gene TRBV4-1; D is possibly TRBD1 (6 bases). The source was CD8+ T cells not binding an NS4B(214-222) dextramer, sorted from PBMCs, collected approximately 15 days after the first yellow fever vaccination. The clonotype comes from a man aged 18-30 years who received the YFV17D yellow fever vaccine. Written as DNA, the CDR3 is TGCGCCAGCAGCCAAGATCAGCCCCCCAGGGGTTATTCACCCCTCCACTTT. It specifies CASSQDQPPRGYSPLHF.